The text below deals with one T cell receptor beta chain. The read ends 3 residues early relative to the CDR3; the germline J gene fills the gap. This entry comes from a study of Tregs in tolerant kidney transplant recipients. Between the trimmed V and J ends, which lost 5 bases and 2 bases, there was a span of 25 bases. The CDR3 extends over 18 amino acids. The germline gives CDR1 LNHDA, CDR2 SQIVND (reference sequence). Clones were sequenced by immunoSEQ multiplex PCR, and TCRdb holds only the in-frame ones, with some missing. The repertoire table contains roughly 32,000 clones. This TCR derives from a human donor who received a combined kidney and bone marrow transplant. The sequenced sample was CD8+ T cells from blood, obtained before the transplant. The V call is TRBV19, the J call TRBJ2-7, with D possibly matching TRBD2 (7 bases). The CDR3: CASSPGAAGEGRTYEQYF. CDR3 DNA (partial): TGTGCCAGTAGTCCAGGGGCGGCAGGGGAGGGAAGAACCTACGAG.